A single sample gave rise to the 32 T cell receptor beta chains below, sequenced in a study of shared clonotypes between healthy human individuals. Sequenced by immunoSEQ multiplex PCR; TCRdb stores in-frame clones only, minus some. This table holds around 2,000,000 clones, just under 95% found once. The naive CD8 fraction comprised CD45RO-negative cells positively selected for CCR7 and excluded terminally differentiated effector memory CD45RA+ cells. Material for sequencing was naive CD8+ T cells sorted from blood. The receptors shown here come from a man between 18 and 35 years old in good health.

As to this clone: The sample contains more than one DNA sequence encoding this CDR3. The chain carries TRBV7-9 and TRBJ2-5; D might be TRBD2 (6 bases). Between the trimmed V and J ends, which lost 3 bases and 1 base, there was a span of 9 bases. This CDR3 is built from 14 residues. The germline CDR1 and CDR2 sequences are SEHNR and FQNEAQ (reference sequence). The CDR3 here is CASSFSGGQETQYF. For the CDR3, the DNA is TGTGCCAGCAGCTTCTCCGGGGGCCAAGAGACCCAGTACTTC.

The rearrangement joins TRBV7-2 to TRBJ2-4; TRBD1 matches 11 bases. V dropped 8 bases and J dropped 6; count of bases not matched to a gene: 9. CDR3 length: 15 amino acids. Germline loops: CDR1 SGHTA, CDR2 FQGNSA. This chain's CDR3 is CASGWGQGEVNIQYF. CDR3 sequence (DNA): TGTGCCAGCGGTTGGGGACAGGGGGAGGTAAACATTCAGTACTTC.

V and J are TRBV5-8 and TRBJ2-5; unclear D gene. The V and J ends lost 0 bases and 2 bases respectively, with 8 bases between them. The CDR3 sequence is 14 residues long. Looked up from germline, CDR1 is SGHTS and CDR2 is YDEGEE. In nucleotides, the CDR3 is TGTGCCAGCAGCTTGGTAAGGCGTCAAGAGACCCAGTACTTC. Its translation: CASSLVRRQETQYF.

This chain joins TRBV4-1 and TRBJ1-5; the D is unclear. The germline CDR1 and CDR2 sequences are MGHRA and YSYEKL. The length of the CDR3 is 15 residues. Trimming stripped 1 base from V and 9 bases from J, with 16 bases between. CDR3 sequence (DNA): TGCGCCAGCAGCCAAGGGTTGGGCCCCGGGCGGCCCCAGCATTTT. It translates to CASSQGLGPGRPQHF.

This sequence joins TRBV7-9 and TRBJ2-7, with D possibly being TRBD1 (6 bases). CDR3 size: 16 residues. Deletions cut 4 bases from V and 3 bases from J, with 19 bases between. Germline CDR1 and CDR2: SEHNR and FQNEAQ (reference sequence). The CDR3 loop is CASSSPGTPGDYEQYF. CDR3 DNA: TGTGCCAGCAGCTCCCCCGGGACACCAGGGGACTACGAGCAGTACTTC. The complete variable domain, with remaining parts taken from reference TRBV7-9 and TRBJ2-7, reads DTGVSQNPRHKITKRGQNVTFRCDPISEHNRLYWYRQTLGQGPEFLTYFQNEAQLEKSRLLSDRFSAERPKGSFSTLEIQRTEQGDSAMYLCASSSPGTPGDYEQYFGPGTRLTVT.

V usage is TRBV28 and J usage is TRBJ2-7, with 9 nucleotides matching TRBD2. CDR3 length: 17 amino acids. After removal of 5 bases from V and 1 base from J, the junction contained 12 bases not matched to a gene. CDR1 is MDHEN and CDR2 is SYDVKM in the germline V gene. This chain's CDR3 is CASSISTSGPVSYEQYF. The DNA of the CDR3 is TGTGCCAGCAGTATCTCGACTAGCGGTCCGGTTTCCTACGAGCAGTACTTC.

The chain is built from TRBV6-1 and TRBJ2-7; D perhaps matches TRBD2 (5 bases). The length of the CDR3 is 16 residues. CDR1 is MNHNS and CDR2 is SASEGT in the germline V gene. Trimming removed 4 bases from V and 2 bases from J, with 18 bases in between. CDR3 nucleotide sequence: TGTGCCAGCAGTGTAACCGCGGACGGGAAAACCTACGAGCAGTACTTC. The encoded protein is CASSVTADGKTYEQYF.

V and J are TRBV2 and TRBJ2-3, with 9 bases fitting TRBD2. Germline assignment: CDR1 SNHLY and CDR2 FYNNEI. CDR3 length: 15 residues. J was trimmed by 3 bases and V by 7 bases; bases with no gene match: 8. The CDR3 is CASNLAGVGTDTQYF. Here the CDR3 DNA reads TGTGCCAGCAACTTAGCGGGGGTCGGGACAGATACGCAGTATTTT.

As for this clone: The identical CDR3 is also encoded by other nucleotide sequences in the sample. J is TRBJ1-2 and V is TRBV13; 8 bases map to TRBD1. CDR1 and CDR2 from the germline V gene are PRHDT and FYEKMQ (reference sequence). The CDR3 extends over 14 amino acids. V lost 0 bases and J lost 3; bases outside the gene matches: 0. CDR3: CASSLGTGDYGYTF. The CDR3 DNA follows: TGTGCCAGCAGCTTAGGGACAGGGGACTATGGCTACACCTTC.

The chain has TRBV28 and TRBJ1-6; D is unclear. Germline V gene data show CDR1 as MDHEN and CDR2 as SYDVKM. The CDR3 runs to 15 residues. The V and J ends lost 6 bases and 0 bases respectively, with 9 bases between them. The CDR3 loop reads CASSPSRSYNSPLHF. CDR3 coding DNA: TGTGCCAGCAGCCCCAGCCGCTCCTATAATTCACCCCTCCACTTT.

Written as DNA, the CDR3 is TGTGCCAGTAGTATTACGGGAGAGGGCGAGCAGTACTTC. Its translation: CASSITGEGEQYF. V gene TRBV19 combines with J gene TRBJ2-7; possibly TRBD2 for D (6 bases). V lost 3 bases and J 6 bases, leaving 12 bases between the germline ends. The V gene's germline CDR1 is LNHDA and CDR2 SQIVND (reference sequence). CDR3 length: 13 amino acids.

The chain links TRBV19 to TRBJ2-7; 10 nucleotides align to TRBD1. Germline CDR1 LNHDA, CDR2 SQIVND (reference sequence). CDR3 length: 19 amino acids. Trimming at V came to 6 bases and at J to 2 bases, leaving 19 bases not matched to a gene. The CDR3 here is CASSPIRDRGGYPTYEQYF. The CDR3 DNA reads as TGTGCCAGTAGCCCGATCCGGGACAGGGGCGGTTATCCTACCTACGAGCAGTACTTC.

The chain is built from TRBV4-1 and TRBJ2-1; D uncertain. The CDR3 length is 13 residues. V dropped 5 bases and J dropped 5 bases, with 10 bases sitting between them. CDR1 MGHRA and CDR2 YSYEKL come from the germline V gene. This chain's CDR3 is CASSTEEDNEQFF. CDR3 nucleotide sequence: TGCGCCAGCAGCACGGAAGAGGACAATGAGCAGTTCTTC.

The V gene is TRBV5-4, the J gene TRBJ2-3; 12 bases are a match to TRBD2. This CDR3 is built from 15 residues. Germline V gives CDR1 SGHNT, CDR2 YYREEE (reference sequence). J lost 4 bases, V lost 4 bases, and 4 bases had no gene match. In DNA, the CDR3 is TGTGCCAGCAGCCTAGCGGGAGGGGGGCCAGATACGCAGTATTTT. This codes for CASSLAGGGPDTQYF.

This chain connects TRBV4-1 to TRBJ2-7; D remains ambiguous. Germline V gene sequence: CDR1 MGHRA, CDR2 YSYEKL. The germline V and J ends were trimmed by 0 bases and 0 bases, with 9 bases remaining between them. This CDR3 is built from 15 residues. In nucleotides, the CDR3 is TGCGCCAGCAGCCAAGATGACGAGAGCTCCTACGAGCAGTACTTC. It specifies CASSQDDESSYEQYF.

A few counts support this clone. The rearrangement uses TRBV30 and TRBJ1-4, with a weak D call TRBD1 (6 bases). This CDR3 region has 12 residues. V lost 5 bases to trimming and J lost 12 bases, with 16 bases between them. The germline V gene has CDR1 GTSNPN and CDR2 SVGIG (reference sequence). The CDR3 is CAWGPLQGQLFF. The CDR3 nucleotides read TGTGCCTGGGGGCCCCTCCAGGGGCAACTGTTTTTT. Supplemented by reference TRBV30 and TRBJ1-4, the full variable domain reads SQTIHQWPATLVQPVGSPLSLECTVEGTSNPNLYWYRQAAGRGLQLLFYSVGIGQISSEVPQNLSASRPQDRQFILSSKKLLLSDSGFYLCAWGPLQGQLFFGSGTQLSVL.

CDR3 loop: CASRWTGSSYEQYF. CDR3 in DNA: TGTGCCAGCAGGTGGACAGGGAGCTCCTACGAGCAGTACTTC. The rearrangement joins TRBV5-5 to TRBJ2-7; 8 bases are a match to TRBD1. Germline V gives CDR1 SGHKS, CDR2 YYEKEE (reference sequence). The ends lost 5 bases at V and 0 bases at J; junction bases unmatched: 4. This CDR3 has 14 residues.

This chain uses TRBV13 with TRBJ2-1; 7 nucleotides line up with TRBD2. The CDR3 is 16 amino acids. Germline assignment: CDR1 PRHDT and CDR2 FYEKMQ (reference sequence). J gave up 6 bases and V 1 base, and 9 bases lay outside the gene matches. The chain's CDR3 is CASSLEGPLAANEQFF. The CDR3, as DNA: TGTGCCAGCAGCTTAGAGGGGCCTCTAGCGGCCAATGAGCAGTTCTTC.

The genes are TRBV27 and TRBJ2-1; the D is unclear. Trimming took 6 bases from V and 4 from J, leaving 7 bases between them. Per germline, CDR1 MNHEY and CDR2 SMNVEV (reference sequence). This CDR3 spans 12 amino acids. CDR3 in DNA: TGTGCCAGCAGCGACGGATACAATGAGCAGTTCTTC. Encoded protein: CASSDGYNEQFF.

The sample holds one count of this clone. The gene calls are TRBV28 and TRBJ2-7; 11 positions match TRBD1. Germline loops: CDR1 MDHEN, CDR2 SYDVKM. CDR3 length equals 15 residues. V gave up 7 bases and J gave up 0 bases; unmatched junction bases: 5. Here the CDR3 DNA reads TGTGCCAGCACCCTGGGGACAGGGGGCTCCTACGAGCAGTACTTC. It yields the protein CASTLGTGGSYEQYF. Variable domain in full (rest from reference TRBV28 and TRBJ2-7): DVKVTQSSRYLVKRTGEKVFLECVQDMDHENMFWYRQDPGLGLRLIYFSYDVKMKEKGDIPEGYSVSREKKERFSLILESASTNQTSMYLCASTLGTGGSYEQYFGPGTRLTVT.

The chain recombines TRBV30 with TRBJ2-7; 8 bases align to TRBD1. This CDR3 spans 15 amino acids. Germline trimming cut 4 bases from V and 6 bases from J; bases unmatched to any gene: 14. Germline values: CDR1 GTSNPN, CDR2 SVGIG (reference sequence). CDR3 residues: CAWTGRQGYYLEQYF. Written as DNA, the CDR3 is TGTGCCTGGACCGGCAGACAGGGGTACTATCTCGAGCAGTACTTC.

The chain has TRBV30 and TRBJ2-7; 12 nucleotides align to TRBD2. This CDR3 has 17 amino acids. Per germline, CDR1 GTSNPN and CDR2 SVGIG (reference sequence). The J segment lost 0 bases and the V segment lost 2 bases, leaving 8 bases of the junction unmatched. DNA of the CDR3: TGTGCCTGGAGTCCCGGACTAGCGGGATGGAGCTCCTACGAGCAGTACTTC. Amino acids: CAWSPGLAGWSSYEQYF. Using reference TRBV30 and TRBJ2-7 for the parts outside the CDR3, the full variable domain is SQTIHQWPATLVQPVGSPLSLECTVEGTSNPNLYWYRQAAGRGLQLLFYSVGIGQISSEVPQNLSASRPQDRQFILSSKKLLLSDSGFYLCAWSPGLAGWSSYEQYFGPGTRLTVT.

V gene TRBV7-8 combines with J gene TRBJ2-7, with 9 bases aligning to TRBD2. The CDR3 is 16 amino acids. The junction had 11 bases not matched to a gene; V was cut back by 2 bases and J by 6 bases. Germline CDR1 and CDR2: SGHVS and FQNEAQ. The CDR3 nucleotides read TGTGCCAGCAGCTTATCTGCTAGCGGGATGTTGAGCGAGCAGTACTTC. Its protein is CASSLSASGMLSEQYF.

This chain connects TRBV2 to TRBJ2-2, with 9 bases lining up with TRBD1. The CDR3 loop spans 17 amino acids. Trimming cost V 0 bases and J 6 bases; bases outside gene matches: 8. CDR1 and CDR2 from the germline V gene are SNHLY and FYNNEI. DNA of the CDR3: TGTGCCAGCAGTGAAGCGGAGGGGGACAGGGATGCCGGGGAGCTGTTTTTT. It is translated as CASSEAEGDRDAGELFF.

The chain combines TRBV19 with TRBJ1-1; D perhaps matches TRBD1 (5 bases). CDR1 and CDR2 (germline): LNHDA, SQIVND (reference sequence). The CDR3 runs 13 residues. Trimming shortened V by 3 bases and J by 1 base, and 6 bases separated the two germline ends. The CDR3 coding sequence is TGTGCCAGTAGTATGGGGCAGAACACTGAAGCTTTCTTT. It encodes CASSMGQNTEAFF.

The chain couples TRBV7-9 to TRBJ1-1; perhaps TRBD1 as D (6 bases). The CDR3 is made up of 14 amino acids. V gave up 7 bases and J gave up 1 base, with 13 bases separating them. Germline V gives CDR1 SEHNR, CDR2 FQNEAQ (reference sequence). The CDR3 region has the DNA TGTGCCAGCAACCACCTACAGGGGAACACTGAAGCTTTCTTT. Translating it yields CASNHLQGNTEAFF.

This chain links TRBV6-6 with TRBJ2-5, with 8 bases fitting TRBD1. V was pared by 0 bases and J by 2 bases, with 5 bases of the junction left unmatched. Germline values: CDR1 MNHNY, CDR2 SVGAGI (reference sequence). The CDR3 sequence is 16 residues long. The CDR3 DNA reads TGTGCCAGCAGTTACTCCTTCGGACAGGGACAAGAGACCCAGTACTTC. Translating gives CASSYSFGQGQETQYF.

This sequence joins TRBV15 and TRBJ2-4, with unresolved D. This CDR3 region has 15 residues. Germline assignment: CDR1 LNHNV and CDR2 YYDKDF (reference sequence). Trimming pared 3 bases from V and 3 bases from J, leaving 12 bases between. CDR3 DNA sequence: TGTGCCACCAGCAGCCTGCTAGAAGGCAAAAACATTCAGTACTTC. This translates into CATSSLLEGKNIQYF.

J is TRBJ2-5 and V is TRBV7-8; maybe TRBD2 (7 bases). Per the germline V gene, CDR1 is SGHVS and CDR2 is FQNEAQ. Deletions cut 4 bases from V and 5 bases from J, with 20 bases between. This CDR3 region has 16 residues. CDR3 residues: CASSSPQTTGGETQYF. CDR3 nucleotides: TGTGCCAGCAGCTCTCCGCAAACGACGGGGGGCGAGACCCAGTACTTC.

In this sample, this clone turned up once. V and J are TRBV5-4 and TRBJ2-3; possibly TRBD2 for D (5 bases). The CDR3 spans 16 residues. The V end was cut by 2 bases, the J end by 0 bases, with 13 bases between. Germline CDR1 SGHNT, CDR2 YYREEE (reference sequence). CDR3 in amino acids: CASSFMGSLSTDTQYF. DNA for the CDR3: TGTGCCAGCAGCTTCATGGGGAGTCTCAGCACAGATACGCAGTATTTT. Full variable domain (outside the CDR3, taken from reference TRBV5-4 and TRBJ2-3): ETGVTQSPTHLIKTRGQQVTLRCSSQSGHNTVSWYQQALGQGPQFIFQYYREEENGRGNFPPRFSGLQFPNYSSELNVNALELDDSALYLCASSFMGSLSTDTQYFGPGTRLTVL.

This chain links TRBV15 with TRBJ1-2; TRBD1 agrees at 7 bases. The CDR3 length is 17 residues. V lost 0 bases and J lost 6; bases outside the gene matches: 13. Germline loops: CDR1 LNHNV, CDR2 YYDKDF (reference sequence). CDR3: CATSRDPGTVVFNGYTF. For the CDR3, the DNA is TGTGCCACCAGCAGAGATCCAGGGACAGTTGTCTTCAATGGCTACACCTTC.

The J gene is TRBJ2-5, the V gene TRBV27, with TRBD1 matching 7 bases. The J segment lost 6 bases and the V segment lost 8 bases, leaving 15 bases of the junction unmatched. Germline-derived CDR1 and CDR2 are MNHEY and SMNVEV (reference sequence). The CDR3 is made up of 15 amino acids. CDR3 sequence reads: CASCPDRDSEKTQYF. CDR3 nucleotide sequence: TGTGCCAGCTGTCCGGATCGGGACAGCGAAAAGACCCAGTACTTC.